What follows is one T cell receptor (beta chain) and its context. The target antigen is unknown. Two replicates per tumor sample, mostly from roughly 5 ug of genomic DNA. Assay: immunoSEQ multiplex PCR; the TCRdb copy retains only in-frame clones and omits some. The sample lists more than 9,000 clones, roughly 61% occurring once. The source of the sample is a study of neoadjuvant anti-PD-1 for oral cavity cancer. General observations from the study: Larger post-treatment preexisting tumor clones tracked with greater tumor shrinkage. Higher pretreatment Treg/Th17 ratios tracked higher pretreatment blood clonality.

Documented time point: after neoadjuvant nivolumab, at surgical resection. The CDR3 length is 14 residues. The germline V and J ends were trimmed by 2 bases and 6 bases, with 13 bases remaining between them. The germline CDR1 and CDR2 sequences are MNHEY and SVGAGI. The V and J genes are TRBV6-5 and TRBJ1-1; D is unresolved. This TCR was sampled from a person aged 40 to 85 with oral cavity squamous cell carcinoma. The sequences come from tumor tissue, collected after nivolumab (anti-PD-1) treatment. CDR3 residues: CASSYDLYGPEAFF. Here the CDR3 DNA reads TGTGCCAGCAGTTACGATCTATACGGGCCTGAAGCTTTCTTT.